This T cell receptor beta chain was found in a study of regulatory T cells in long-lasting Graves disease. Researchers made TCR beta libraries by using iRepertoire HTBI primers and running Arm-PCR on CDR3 regions. TCRdb processed the multiplex PCR reads anew with MiXCR; each CDR3 protein has one entry. The table records roughly 560,000 distinct CDR3 sequences, about 16% of them present only once. Trimming shortened V by 6 bases and J by 1 base, and 10 bases separated the two germline ends. CDR1 is WSHSY and CDR2 is SAAADI in the germline V gene. The CDR3 is 14 amino acids. Time point given: newly diagnosed GD, antithyroid drugs for less than 3 months. Following extraction of RNA from PBMCs, that RNA was used to make the TCR library. This clonotype was detected a few times. This sample also belongs to another study, concerning T cells in Graves' hyperthyroidism and ophthalmopathy. That study reports: In blood, most of the thyroid clonotypes expanded above 0.001 were also present.

Sequences were derived from peripheral blood mononuclear cells (PBMCs), sampled at new diagnosis, from a patient treated with antithyroid drugs. The chain joins TRBV10-2 to TRBJ1-5; D is perhaps TRBD1 (6 bases). This clonotype was obtained from a woman aged 35-65 years with Graves disease. CDR3 protein: CASRLTGSNQPQHF. DNA of the CDR3: TGCGCCAGCAGACTTACAGGGAGCAATCAGCCCCAGCATTTT.